The present entry profiles one T cell receptor beta chain with its context. These data belong to a study of blood T cell repertoires in COVID-19. Looking at the study overall: Collection of acute and convalescent COVID-19 samples took place in the United States, Italy and Spain.

Measured with immunoSEQ multiplex PCR; TCRdb has only the in-frame clones, and not every one. The table includes approximately 240,000 clones, roughly 87% detected once. V dropped 3 bases and J dropped 0 bases, with 6 bases sitting between them. In germline, CDR1 is KGHSH, CDR2 LQKENI. The CDR3 totals 14 residues. Participant age was roughly 18 to 90 years, and participants resided in 24 US areas. This TCR came from a woman younger than 45 with acute COVID-19. V gene TRBV18 combines with J gene TRBJ2-1; D ambiguous. Sequencing was done on a sample of PBMCs or T cells enriched from blood (not recorded which). The CDR3 region has the DNA TGTGCCAGCTCACCCTCTGTCTCCTACAATGAGCAGTTCTTC. This translates into CASSPSVSYNEQFF.